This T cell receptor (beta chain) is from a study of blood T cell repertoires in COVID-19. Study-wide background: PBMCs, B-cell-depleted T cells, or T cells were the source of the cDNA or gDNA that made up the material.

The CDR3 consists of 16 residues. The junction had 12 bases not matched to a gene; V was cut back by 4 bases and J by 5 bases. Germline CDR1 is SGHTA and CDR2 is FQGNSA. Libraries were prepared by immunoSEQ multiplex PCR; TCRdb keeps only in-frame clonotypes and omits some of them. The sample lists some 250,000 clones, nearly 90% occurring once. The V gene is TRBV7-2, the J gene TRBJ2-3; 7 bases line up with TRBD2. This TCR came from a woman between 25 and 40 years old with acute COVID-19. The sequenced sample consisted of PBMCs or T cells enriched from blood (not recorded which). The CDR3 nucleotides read TGTGCCAGCAGCTCGTTAGTCGGGCGGGGGAGAGATACGCAGTATTTT. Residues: CASSSLVGRGRDTQYF.